This T cell receptor (beta chain) was profiled in a study of long-term antiretroviral therapy in people with HIV. In the study overall: The oldest specimens predate the 2015 immediate-ART recommendation by about a decade.

Going into DNA extraction, samples held about 1-10 million cryopreserved PBMC. Germline CDR1 is SGHDT and CDR2 is YYEEEE. This CDR3 region has 14 residues. V lost 4 bases to trimming and J lost 5 bases, with 10 bases between them. The assay used was immunoSEQ (version v3.0), run at survey level. Produced via immunoSEQ multiplex PCR; TCRdb's table is partial and in-frame only. Of 26,000 or so clones in the sample, around four fifths were seen once. This clone occurred once. V gene TRBV5-6 combines with J gene TRBJ1-6; D not certain. The sample here was unsorted PBMCs, taken 1.5 years before starting antiretroviral therapy. This TCR was sampled from a young man with HIV. As DNA, the CDR3 is TGTGCCAGCAGCCCGGACTGGGATAATTCACCCCTCCACTTT. Amino acids: CASSPDWDNSPLHF.